The present entry profiles one TCR beta chain with its context. Its matching antigen is unknown. PCR primers comprised 60 Vbeta and 13 Jbeta primers. As processed by the authors: Around 11 million shared chains were among the approximately 76 million unique TCR beta chains that a later analysis counted. The protocol was immunoSEQ multiplex PCR, while the TCRdb copy is restricted to in-frame clones and leaves out a portion. The V and J calls and clone size were taken over from that table, and D and trimming were inferred from the DNA. This table holds approximately 180,000 clones, 84% found once. The germline V and J ends were trimmed by 3 bases and 7 bases, with 15 bases remaining between them. Germline V gene sequence: CDR1 SQVTM, CDR2 ANQGSEA. There are 13 residues in the CDR3. This sample was included in a study of cytomegalovirus exposure and HLA in healthy donors. Study-level background: Inside one of the first data releases sat around 86 million unique TCRs taken from HLA-typed donors. Study-level findings and limits: No immune exposure information besides CMV serostatus was available. The dataset shows that most TCR sequences were rare, while some public TCRs occurred in many donors.

This sequence joins TRBV29-1 and TRBJ1-1, with TRBD1 as a possible D gene (6 bases). Specimen: PBMCs. The TCR originated in a girl aged 10-17 years in good health and CMV-seropositive. The chain's CDR3 is CSVDGRGDVEAFF. The CDR3 DNA is TGCAGCGTTGATGGGAGGGGGGACGTTGAAGCTTTCTTT.